The 10 T cell receptor beta chains in this list originate from one sample, sequenced in a study of blood T cells in healthy people across ages. Using a J-beta primer mix together with a sample-barcoded 5' primer, a second PCR was run for about 7 to 12 cycles. TCRdb recomputed calls from the 5' RACE reads with MiXCR, one row per CDR3 protein. This table holds about 780,000 distinct CDR3 sequences, about 42% found once. Specimen: blood. These receptors were taken from a man older than 75 in good health.

The chain uses TRBV25-1 and TRBJ2-5; D gene ambiguous. The CDR3 covers 13 residues. Trimming cost V 6 bases and J 13 bases, with 21 bases left between them. From germline, CDR1 is MGHDK and CDR2 SYGVNS. CDR3 DNA: TGTGCCAGCAGGAGGACCAACCAAGAGGCCCCGTACTTC. This gives the protein CASRRTNQEAPYF.

The CDR3: CASNAIGTSGSYEQYF. The DNA for the CDR3 is TGTGCCAGCAACGCTATCGGGACTAGCGGTTCCTACGAGCAGTACTTC. The V and J genes are TRBV2 and TRBJ2-4; the match to TRBD2 covers 11 bases. The tail of the sequence fits TRBJ2-7 better, so the J call may be wrong. The CDR3 sequence is 16 residues long. Germline assignment: CDR1 SNHLY and CDR2 FYNNEI.

The V gene is TRBV9, the J gene TRBJ2-3; D may be TRBD1 (6 bases). V dropped 3 bases and J dropped 0 bases, with 17 bases sitting between them. Looked up from germline, CDR1 is SGDLS and CDR2 is YYNGEE. CDR3 length: 17 amino acids. Here the CDR3 reads CASSEHHGQTSTDTQYF. In nucleotides, the CDR3 is TGTGCCAGCAGCGAACACCACGGACAGACTAGCACAGATACGCAGTATTTT.

The rearrangement joins TRBV7-2 to TRBJ2-5, with D unclear. Germline lookup yields CDR1 SGHTA and CDR2 FQGNSA. The V end was cut by 2 bases, the J end by 5 bases, with 6 bases between. The CDR3 has 12 residues. The CDR3 DNA reads as TGTACCAGCAGCTTACGGATGGAGACCCAGTACTTC. Encoded protein: CTSSLRMETQYF.

This clonotype has at least ten counts. The chain has TRBV6-2 or TRBV6-3 and TRBJ2-1, with 8 bases lining up with TRBD1. The end of the DNA is better explained by TRBJ2-7, so the J call may be wrong. The length of the CDR3 is 15 residues. Germline lookup yields CDR1 MNHEY and CDR2 SVGEGT. The CDR3 DNA reads as TGTGCCAGCAGCCCAACCGGGACAGGCAACAATGAGCAGTACTTC. Translating gives CASSPTGTGNNEQYF.

The V and J genes are TRBV6-6 and TRBJ1-5; unclear D gene. Trimming cost V 6 bases and J 3 bases, with 6 bases left between them. CDR1 is MNHNY and CDR2 is SVGAGI in the germline V gene (reference sequence). This CDR3 region has 12 residues. CDR3 DNA sequence: TGTGCCAGCAGGGACTTCAATCAGCCCCAGCATTTT. Translated, it gives CASRDFNQPQHF.

The J gene is TRBJ1-2, the V gene TRBV9, with D possibly being TRBD1 (6 bases). The CDR3 runs 13 residues. V was shortened by 4 bases and J by 9 bases, with 16 bases between the two germline ends. Germline V gives CDR1 SGDLS, CDR2 YYNGEE. The CDR3 here is CASSPGADVRYTF. CDR3 DNA sequence: TGTGCCAGCAGCCCGGGGGCCGACGTTCGCTACACCTTC.

This clonotype was counted a few times. The chain employs TRBV5-4 and TRBJ2-7; 10 nucleotides line up with TRBD2. This CDR3 contains 14 residues. Germline loops: CDR1 SGHNT, CDR2 YYREEE (reference sequence). The V gene end was trimmed by 4 bases and the J gene end by 7 bases; junction bases not matched to a gene: 8. CDR3 nucleotide sequence: TGTGCCAGCAGCACCAGCGGGAGGGTGGGGGAGCAGTACTTC. It is translated as CASSTSGRVGEQYF.

This clonotype was observed a handful of times. J is TRBJ2-7 and V is TRBV20-1, with a tentative D call TRBD2 (6 bases). This CDR3 has 13 residues. Germline V CDR1 and CDR2: DFQATT, SNEGSKA (reference sequence). The CDR3 sequence: CSGGTGSSYEQYF. The CDR3 DNA reads TGCAGCGGCGGGACTGGGAGCTCCTACGAGCAGTACTTC.

This sequence joins TRBV5-1 and TRBJ2-1; 7 bases fit TRBD2. Trimming cost V 4 bases and J 4 bases; bases outside gene matches: 11. Germline lookup yields CDR1 SGHRS and CDR2 YFSETQ. CDR3 length: 16 residues. The CDR3 spells CASSPTAGVIYNEQFF. The CDR3 region has the DNA TGCGCCAGCAGCCCGACGGCGGGAGTTATTTACAATGAGCAGTTCTTC.